These 31 T cell receptor beta chains came from one sample sequenced in a study of T cell repertoires in cytomegalovirus infection. TCRdb analysed the reads with MiXCR anew, one entry per CDR3 protein. The sample holds about a million distinct CDR3 sequences, 25% to 40% seen once. Their cognate antigens are unknown. The material was cultured CD8+ T cells from PBMCs, obtained from culture after CMV antigen stimulation. These receptor sequences come from a human donor in good health (CMV status not recorded). Some clones in this sample may be carry-over from other donors' samples.

Notes on this clonotype: One base away lies a much larger clone, so this may be a sequencing read error. This chain connects TRBV7-2 to TRBJ1-1; D possibly corresponds to TRBD1 (5 bases). The V end lost 3 bases, the J end lost 4 bases, and 12 bases lay between the germline ends. The germline gives CDR1 SGHTA, CDR2 FQGNSA. The CDR3 totals 14 residues. CDR3 DNA: TGTGCCAGCAGCTTTTACTGGGGCATCACTGAAGCTTTCTTT. This translates into CASSFYWGITEAFF.

To note about this clonotype: This may arise from a read error, as a much more abundant clone is one base away. J is TRBJ2-7 and V is TRBV7-4; tentatively, D is TRBD1 (6 bases). V lost 4 bases, J lost 2 bases, and 15 bases lay in between. Germline V gene sequence: CDR1 SGHVT, CDR2 SQSDAQ. The CDR3 is 15 residues long. The CDR3: CASSSTQDRPYEQYV. DNA of the CDR3: TGTGCCAGCAGCTCGACCCAGGACAGACCCTACGAGCAGTACGTC.

The sample holds a few counts of this clonotype. The chain links TRBV4-1 to TRBJ1-1, with TRBD1 matching 7 bases. The CDR3 spans 15 residues. J was trimmed by 4 bases and V by 3 bases; bases with no gene match: 8. From germline, CDR1 is MGHRA and CDR2 YSYEKL. For the CDR3, the DNA is TGCGCCAGCAGCCAGAGCAGGGGGACGGGCACTGAAGCTTTCTTT. Its translation is CASSQSRGTGTEAFF.

This sequence joins TRBV4-1 and TRBJ2-1; 8 bases are a match to TRBD1. V lost 0 bases, J lost 5 bases, and 9 bases stayed unmatched. This CDR3 spans 17 amino acids. Germline values: CDR1 MGHRA, CDR2 YSYEKL. CDR3 DNA sequence: TGCGCCAGCAGCCAAGACCGGGGACAGGTCCTCGACAATGAGCAGTTCTTC. It translates to CASSQDRGQVLDNEQFF.

In this sample, this clonotype turned up a few times. Here the CDR3 reads CASSQLTSGAREQYV. The CDR3 nucleotides are TGCGCCAGCAGTCAGCTGACTAGCGGGGCCCGGGAGCAGTACGTC. The genes are TRBV23-1 and TRBJ2-7; 11 bases agree with TRBD2. TRBV23-1 is an ORF, with its function uncertain. CDR3 length equals 15 residues. V was clipped by 3 bases and J by 7 bases; unmatched bases: 8.

The sample holds many counts of this clonotype. The chain combines TRBV12-3 or TRBV12-4 with TRBJ2-1; D possibly corresponds to TRBD2 (5 bases). The ends were cut back, 2 bases at V and 8 bases at J, with 13 bases in the middle. CDR3 length: 14 residues. For the CDR3, the DNA is TGTGCCAGCAGTTTACGGCCCCTCGGGGATGAGCAGTTCTTC. Translated, it gives CASSLRPLGDEQFF.

This clonotype was found a few times. The chain carries TRBV18 and TRBJ2-1, with TRBD2 matching over 13 bases. J was trimmed by 3 bases and V by 4 bases; bases with no gene match: 3. CDR1 KGHSH and CDR2 LQKENI come from the germline V gene. The CDR3 consists of 16 residues. CDR3 nucleotides: TGTGCCAGCTCACTAGGGACTAGCGGGAACTACAATGAGCAGTTCTTC. Translated, it gives CASSLGTSGNYNEQFF. Combining the CDR3 with reference TRBV18 and TRBJ2-1 gives the whole variable domain NAGVMQNPRHLVRRRGQEARLRCSPMKGHSHVYWYRQLPEEGLKFMVYLQKENIIDESGMPKERFSAEFPKEGPSILRIQQVVRGDSAAYFCASSLGTSGNYNEQFFGPGTRLTVL.

The gene calls are TRBV7-3 and TRBJ2-3; TRBD2 agrees at 9 bases. In germline, CDR1 is SGHTA, CDR2 FQGTGA. The CDR3 has 17 residues. Germline trimming cut 1 base from V and 4 bases from J; bases unmatched to any gene: 9. CDR3 DNA: TGTGCCAGCAGCTTAATGAGCGGGGGGCAACGGTCAGATACGCAGTATTTT. Translating it yields CASSLMSGGQRSDTQYF.

Comment on this clonotype: A read error may account for a junction end that differs from germline. The chain joins TRBV2 to TRBJ2-1; D gene uncertain. The CDR3 spans 13 residues. The germline V gene has CDR1 SNHLY and CDR2 FYNNEI. CDR3 loop: CVSKVRTYNEQFF. DNA for the CDR3: TGTGTCAGCAAGGTTAGAACCTACAATGAGCAGTTCTTC. Drawing the rest from reference TRBV2 and TRBJ2-1, the complete variable domain is EPEVTQTPSHQVTQMGQEVILRCVPISNHLYFYWYRQILGQKVEFLVSFYNNEISEKSEIFDDQFSVERPDGSNFTLKIRSTKLEDSAMYFCVSKVRTYNEQFFGPGTRLTVL.

This clonotype was found many times. V usage is TRBV7-8 and J usage is TRBJ2-3; D call uncertain. The V end lost 5 bases, the J end lost 6 bases, and 9 bases lay between the germline ends. The CDR3 contains 12 residues. Germline assignment: CDR1 SGHVS and CDR2 FQNEAQ. CDR3 sequence (DNA): TGTGCCAGCAGCCCCCCCCGGGATACGCAGTATTTT. It encodes CASSPPRDTQYF.

This clonotype was counted many times. This rearrangement joins TRBV7-8 to TRBJ1-2; D is perhaps TRBD1 (5 bases). The CDR3 has 15 amino acids. CDR1 is SGHVS, CDR2 FQNEAQ, per germline. The V end was cut by 2 bases, the J end by 0 bases, with 10 bases between. CDR3 in amino acids: CASSLRQNSNYGYTF. DNA for the CDR3: TGTGCCAGCAGCTTACGACAGAATTCTAACTATGGCTACACCTTC.

This clonotype was seen at least ten times. The chain carries TRBV7-6 and TRBJ2-1, with D tentatively TRBD1 or TRBD2 (5 bases each). The CDR3 is 18 amino acids. V lost 5 bases and J 2 bases, leaving 22 bases between the germline ends. The germline gives CDR1 SGHVS, CDR2 FNYEAQ. The CDR3 sequence: CASSPRAGNVGAYNEQFF. CDR3 nucleotide sequence: TGTGCCAGCAGCCCGCGGGCAGGGAACGTAGGGGCCTACAATGAGCAGTTCTTC.

This CDR3 is CASSRWNTEAFF. CDR3 DNA: TGTGCCAGCAGTCGGTGGAACACTGAAGCTTTCTTT. This rearrangement joins TRBV6-8 to TRBJ1-1; D not resolved. This CDR3 has 12 amino acids. Trimming removed 5 bases from V and 1 base from J, with 5 bases in between. Germline CDR1 MNHGY, CDR2 SAAAGT.

The chain recombines TRBV19 with TRBJ2-7; 9 nucleotides agree with TRBD1. Germline CDR1 is LNHDA and CDR2 is SQIVND (reference sequence). V was pared by 5 bases and J by 6 bases, with 11 bases of the junction left unmatched. This CDR3 has 15 amino acids. The CDR3 loop is CASSATTGGSGEQYF. The CDR3 DNA follows: TGTGCCAGTAGTGCCACCACAGGGGGCTCGGGCGAGCAGTACTTC.

This clonotype was counted only a few times. V usage is TRBV7-9 and J usage is TRBJ1-2; 7 bases map to TRBD1. Per germline, CDR1 SEHNR and CDR2 FQNEAQ (reference sequence). The CDR3 runs 14 residues. J lost 2 bases, V lost 1 base, and 1 base had no gene match. The CDR3 region has the DNA TGTGCCAGCAGCTTAGGGGACAGCAACTATGGCTACACCTTC. Protein product: CASSLGDSNYGYTF.

This chain connects TRBV7-8 to TRBJ2-7; 11 nucleotides agree with TRBD1. V lost 6 bases and J lost 4; bases outside the gene matches: 5. Germline V lookup: CDR1 SGHVS, CDR2 FQNEAQ. The CDR3 has 14 residues. As DNA, the CDR3 is TGTGCCAGCAGACACGGACAGGGGGCTTACGAGCAGTACTTC. This encodes CASRHGQGAYEQYF.

This clonotype came up many times. This chain joins TRBV7-2 and TRBJ2-3; D might be TRBD1 or TRBD2, each matching 5 bases. The CDR3 length is 14 residues. V dropped 1 base and J dropped 7 bases, with 12 bases sitting between them. Germline V gives CDR1 SGHTA, CDR2 FQGNSA. The chain's CDR3 is CASSLGFEGYTQYF. CDR3 nucleotides: TGTGCCAGCAGCTTAGGGTTTGAGGGGTATACGCAGTATTTT.

This clonotype showed up just a few times. The V and J genes are TRBV6-1 and TRBJ1-1, with D uncertain. The CDR3 extends over 12 amino acids. V lost 8 bases and J lost 6, with 13 bases in between. Germline CDR1 MNHNS, CDR2 SASEGT. The CDR3 DNA sequence: TGTGCCAGCCAGGACGGGCGGGCTGAAGCTTTCTTT. This translates into CASQDGRAEAFF.

This clonotype was picked up many times. This chain joins TRBV7-2 and TRBJ2-3; 15 nucleotides agree with TRBD2. V lost 4 bases and J lost 5; bases outside the gene matches: 10. CDR1 SGHTA and CDR2 FQGNSA come from the germline V gene. The CDR3 has 18 residues. The CDR3 DNA reads TGTGCCAGCAGCTCCCGCCAGGGACTAGCGGGGGGACGAGATACGCAGTATTTT. Translated, it gives CASSSRQGLAGGRDTQYF.

This chain connects TRBV5-4 to TRBJ2-1; tentatively, D is TRBD1 or TRBD2 (5 bases each). V shed 1 base and J shed 6 bases, with 14 bases lying between them. The CDR3 spans 15 residues. The germline CDR1 and CDR2 sequences are SGHNT and YYREEE (reference sequence). The CDR3 region has the DNA TGTGCCAGCAGCTTGTTGGGGGACGGATCCAATGAGCAGTTCTTC. This codes for CASSLLGDGSNEQFF.

CDR3 nucleotide sequence: TGCGCCAGCAGCCAAGGAGGTTTCGCTAGCGGGGGGCCGGGGGATACGCAGTATTTT. Protein sequence: CASSQGGFASGGPGDTQYF. The rearrangement joins TRBV4-3 to TRBJ2-3; 11 bases map to TRBD2. This CDR3 has 19 residues. The ends lost 1 base at V and 6 bases at J; junction bases unmatched: 15. Germline V gene data show CDR1 as LGHNA and CDR2 as YSLEER.

To note about this clonotype: The junction shows a germline mismatch at one end, possibly a read error. The chain joins TRBV15 to TRBJ2-3, with a possible D match to TRBD2 (6 bases). CDR1 and CDR2 from the germline V gene are LNHNV and YYDKDF (reference sequence). This CDR3 has 14 residues. The CDR3 is CATSREGLTHTQYF. The DNA for the CDR3 is TGTGCCACCAGCAGAGAGGGACTCACACATACGCAGTATTTT.

J is TRBJ2-5 and V is TRBV27; perhaps TRBD2 as D (5 bases). Trimming stripped 5 bases from V and 5 bases from J, with 18 bases between. The CDR3 runs 15 residues. Germline lookup yields CDR1 MNHEY and CDR2 SMNVEV (reference sequence). In nucleotides, the CDR3 is TGTGCCAGCAGTCTTCTCGGAGAGAGGGCTGAGACCCAGTACTTC. It encodes CASSLLGERAETQYF.

This clonotype occurred a few times. The CDR3 reads CASSQQQAPASYNSPLHF. CDR3 DNA: TGTGCCAGCAGCCAGCAGCAGGCTCCCGCCTCCTATAATTCACCCCTCCACTTT. The chain employs TRBV4-2 and TRBJ1-6, with no clear D. Trimming removed 3 bases from V and 0 bases from J, with 15 bases in between. The CDR3 loop spans 18 amino acids. Germline V CDR1 and CDR2: LGHNA, YNFKEQ.

This clonotype was seen a few times. CDR3 sequence reads: CASSQDRRGTYGYTF. DNA of the CDR3: TGCGCCAGCAGCCAAGATCGCAGGGGCACCTATGGCTACACCTTC. The chain couples TRBV4-3 to TRBJ1-2; D possibly corresponds to TRBD1 (6 bases). This CDR3 comprises 15 residues. The V gene's germline CDR1 is LGHNA and CDR2 YSLEER. The V end lost 0 bases, the J end lost 4 bases, and 12 bases lay between the germline ends.

With regard to this clonotype: A clone one base away is much larger, so this may be a read error. This chain joins TRBV7-4 and TRBJ1-3; D gene ambiguous. The CDR3 contains 16 residues. Germline loops: CDR1 SGHVT, CDR2 SQSDAQ. The CDR3 DNA follows: TGTCCCAGCAGCTTAGACCTCCAAGACTCTGGAAACACCATATATTTT. Amino acids: CPSSLDLQDSGNTIYF.

The chain uses TRBV5-1 and TRBJ2-1; weak D call: TRBD2 (6 bases). The CDR3 sequence is 14 residues long. CDR1 is SGHRS and CDR2 is YFSETQ in the germline V gene. The germline V and J ends were trimmed by 1 base and 5 bases, with 10 bases remaining between them. The CDR3 DNA reads TGCGCCAGCAGCTTGCTATTAGCGGACAATGAGCAGTTCTTC. Amino acid sequence: CASSLLLADNEQFF. The whole variable domain, remainder taken from reference TRBV5-1 and TRBJ2-1, is KAGVTQTPRYLIKTRGQQVTLSCSPISGHRSVSWYQQTPGQGLQFLFEYFSETQRNKGNFPGRFSGRQFSNSRSEMNVSTLELGDSALYLCASSLLLADNEQFFGPGTRLTVL.

This chain joins TRBV19 and TRBJ2-3; unclear D gene. V was cut by 1 base and J by 3 bases, with 11 bases left in between. Germline V gene lookup returns CDR1 LNHDA and CDR2 SQIVND (reference sequence). The CDR3 covers 15 residues. The CDR3 nucleotides are TGTGCCAGTAGTATAGGGAGAGTGGTGACAGATACGCAGTATTTT. Translation: CASSIGRVVTDTQYF.

This clonotype has at least ten counts. The chain recombines TRBV7-2 with TRBJ2-1; TRBD2 might be the D (7 bases). The CDR3 contains 15 residues. Looked up from germline, CDR1 is SGHTA and CDR2 is FQGNSA. Trimming shortened V by 7 bases and J by 5 bases, and 18 bases separated the two germline ends. CDR3 sequence: CASTLGGGAHNEQFF. CDR3 DNA sequence: TGTGCCAGCACTTTGGGAGGGGGGGCGCACAATGAGCAGTTCTTC.

The rearrangement links TRBV7-9 to TRBJ2-5; D may be TRBD1 or TRBD2 (5 bases each). This CDR3 is built from 16 residues. Germline V gene sequence: CDR1 SEHNR, CDR2 FQNEAQ (reference sequence). The V end lost 3 bases, the J end lost 5 bases, and 19 bases lay between the germline ends. The CDR3 is CASSFGDPLSGETQYF. CDR3 nucleotide sequence: TGTGCCAGCAGCTTCGGGGACCCCCTCTCCGGGGAGACCCAGTACTTC.

This clonotype was recorded a few times. In DNA, the CDR3 is TGTGCCACCTCCTACAGGGGAATCCTAGCGGGGGCAGAGACCCAGTACTTC. Its translation is CATSYRGILAGAETQYF. V usage is TRBV12-3 or TRBV12-4 and J usage is TRBJ2-5, with TRBD2 matching over 10 bases. With V trimmed by 10 bases and J by 4 bases, 18 bases remained unmatched. CDR3 length: 17 amino acids.